This T cell receptor (beta chain) was captured in a study of vaccination effects on CD4 cells after COVID-19 (dated by TCRdb to 2021 to 2024). As for the study more broadly: In the ViraFEST assay, PBMC were stimulated with viral peptide pools, and TCR sequencing was then used to find antigen-specific CD4+ T cell clonotypes based on their expansion. Across the study, the median time from the second dose to post-vaccine sampling was 72 days (range 14 to 241). Each well held around 2 million PBMC cultured in IMDM containing approximately 5% human AB serum, 10 IU/ml IL-2 and gentamicin, along with about 9.3 ug/ml peptides. In both COVID-19 convalescent patients and infection-naive vaccine recipients, the study compared SARS-CoV-2 spike-specific CD4+ TCR repertoires from before mRNA vaccination with those from after it. Altogether, about 10 COVID-19 convalescent patients and several SARS-CoV-2-naive healthy vaccine recipients made up the full study. In the study, cultures from other donors were sequenced using the Oncomine TCR Beta short-read assay on an Illumina iSeq 100. Points the paper makes about the study in general: In healthy vaccine recipients, vaccine-induced clones were almost all SARS-CoV-2 mono-reactive, with only 1 of 255 cross-reactive with common cold coronaviruses. Only a small number of convalescent patients were included, and no early post-infection timepoints were available, which limited the study. At late post-vaccination timepoints, both infection-induced and vaccine-induced clones showed marked clonal contraction, consistent with waning T cell responses.

As to this clone: No cognate antigen has been identified for it. The record has no base qualities; no much larger clone is one base away.

Libraries were prepared through the immunoSEQ multiplex PCR assay. DNA from the cultured, isolated CD4+ T cells was subjected to TCR beta CDR3 sequencing. The original pipeline was this. Non-productive TCR sequences were removed and reads were trimmed to the CDR3 region, keeping CDR3s of at least 7 amino acids. Antigen-specific clonotypes were identified using the MANAFEST web app by comparison of expansion in peptide wells against reference cultures. Positive clones required FDR<0.05 expansion versus reference and all other wells, odds ratio above 5, and frequency above 0.1% in two replicate wells. A clonotype was called cross-reactive if it was significantly expanded both in SARS-CoV-2 spike wells and in at least one common cold coronavirus spike condition. CDR3 similarity was assessed by Levenshtein distance with the stringdist R package, and unrooted trees were built with ape in R 3.6.1. Imported from immuneACCESS, the table was reduced by TCRdb to in-frame sequences with V and J called. These copies leave out some clones; in studies compared against another copy, an unresolved V gene accounts for under half, and the cause of the remainder is not known. That table supplies the V and J calls and clone size; D and trimming were determined from the DNA. The sample yields some 9,800 clones; about 75% were counted once. The ten largest account for approximately 10% of the sample.

After roughly 11 days of culture, CD4+ T cells were isolated with the EasySep CD4+ T cell isolation kit. Each participant got two doses of an mRNA SARS-CoV-2 vaccine, either BNT162b2 or mRNA-1273. Healthy vaccine recipients had no prior SARS-CoV-2 infection, confirmed by negative nucleocapsid antibodies before and after vaccination. Half of the culture medium was replaced with fresh IL-2-containing medium on days 3 and 7. Unless noted otherwise, every peptide stimulation condition was grown in triplicate wells. Using Ficoll-Paque Plus gradient centrifugation, PBMC were separated from whole blood and then either used fresh or cryopreserved at -140C. The QIAamp micro DNA kit was used to extract genomic DNA from the cultured CD4+ T cells. The CDR3 measures 15 amino acids from cysteine to phenylalanine. The sequence is cut down to CDR3 DNA, 45 bases in frame from base 1. The germline V gene specifies SGHRS as CDR1 and YFSETQ as CDR2. V is reduced by 3 bases and J by 2 bases, leaving a spacing of 13 bases between them.

This clonotype was obtained from a human donor who received a COVID-19 vaccine. Sample: CD4+ T cells from PBMCs cultured without peptide, taken after COVID-19 vaccination. The chain is encoded by TRBV5-1 joined to TRBJ2-3; matching of 6 bases hints at TRBD2 as the D gene. CDR3 loop: CASSSGLYHTDTQYF. The nucleotide sequence is given as TGCGCCAGCAGCTCGGGACTCTACCACACAGATACGCAGTATTTT.